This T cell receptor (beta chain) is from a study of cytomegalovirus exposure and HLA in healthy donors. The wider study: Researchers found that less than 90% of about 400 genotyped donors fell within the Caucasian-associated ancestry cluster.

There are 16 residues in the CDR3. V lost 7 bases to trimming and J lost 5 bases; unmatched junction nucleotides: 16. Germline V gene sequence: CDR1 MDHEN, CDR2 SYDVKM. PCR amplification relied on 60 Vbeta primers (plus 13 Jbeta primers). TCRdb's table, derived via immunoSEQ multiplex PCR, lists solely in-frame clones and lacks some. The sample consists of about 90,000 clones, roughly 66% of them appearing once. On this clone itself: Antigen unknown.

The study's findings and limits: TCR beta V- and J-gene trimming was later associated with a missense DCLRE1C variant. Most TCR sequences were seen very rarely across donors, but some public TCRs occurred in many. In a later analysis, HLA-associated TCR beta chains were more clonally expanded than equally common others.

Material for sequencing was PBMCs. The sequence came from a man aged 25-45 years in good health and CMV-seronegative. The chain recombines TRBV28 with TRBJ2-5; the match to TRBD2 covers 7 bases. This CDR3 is CASNPGLRTSRETQYF. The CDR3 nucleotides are TGTGCCAGCAACCCGGGACTACGTACCTCCAGGGAGACCCAGTACTTC.